This entry is about one T cell receptor (beta chain). Data came from immunoSEQ multiplex PCR; TCRdb stores just in-frame clones and leaves some out. The table includes around 320,000 clones, approximately 89% detected once. This specimen comes from a study of blood T cell repertoires in COVID-19. Looking at the study overall: Whether acute or convalescent, the COVID-19 samples came from the United States, Italy and Spain. The cDNA or gDNA used as material had been derived from T cells, B-cell-depleted T cells, or PBMCs.

Trimming shortened V by 1 base and J by 2 bases, and 12 bases separated the two germline ends. The CDR3 length is 16 residues. Germline CDR1 reads ENHRY; CDR2 reads SYGVKD. The sequence came from a woman in her 30s with COVID-19, enrolled during active disease. The chain employs TRBV10-3 and TRBJ2-1, with D tentatively TRBD1 (6 bases). Material for sequencing was peripheral blood. CDR3 residues: CAISELDRVPYNEQFF. As DNA, the CDR3 is TGTGCCATCAGTGAGTTGGACAGAGTGCCCTACAATGAGCAGTTCTTC.